The present T cell receptor beta chain was sequenced within a study of tumor-infiltrating lymphocytes in primary liver carcinoma. Overall study: The patients included men and women who were aged 30 to 69 years.

Total RNA amounting to 500 ng was the source from which TCR beta cDNA was made with a constant-region primer. Three nested multiplex PCR rounds, a slightly modified ARM-PCR, produced the libraries for TCR beta. In the first two PCR rounds, TRBV1-TRBV30 forward primers were paired with a C-beta reverse primer, and each round lasted approximately 9 cycles. MiXCR, applied by TCRdb to the multiplex PCR reads, yields one record per CDR3 protein. The top ten clones hold approximately 70% of a sample with 150,000 to 200,000 distinct CDR3 sequences, over 50% of them seen once. Alongside blood RNA obtained from unsorted whole blood, germline DNA was also extracted. The CDR3 runs 15 residues. CDR1 is MNHNS, CDR2 SASEGT, per germline. V gave up 1 base and J gave up 5 bases, with 15 bases separating them.

Sequencing was performed on peripheral blood. This receptor was identified in a man aged 35-49 years with primary liver carcinoma and hepatitis B virus infection. The V call is TRBV6-1, the J call TRBJ2-7; tentative D call: TRBD2 (5 bases). The CDR3 loop reads CASSEEDGEMDEQYF. The DNA of the CDR3 is TGTGCCAGCAGTGAAGAGGACGGGGAGATGGACGAGCAGTACTTC.